Following are 10 T cell receptor beta chains from one sample sequenced in a study of cytotoxic CD8 clonotypes in ibrutinib-treated CLL. The repertoire was sequenced with immunoSEQ multiplex PCR; TCRdb's copy has only in-frame clones and lacks some. Found here are tens of thousands of clones, 60% to 80% of them singletons; the top ten hold about 53%. The specimen was PBMCs, collected at disease progression, from a patient treated with ibrutinib. The receptor source for this set is a human donor with chronic lymphocytic leukemia.

This chain connects TRBV7-2 to TRBJ2-7; 8 bases match TRBD2. Germline loops: CDR1 SGHTA, CDR2 FQGNSA. This CDR3 has 15 residues. The V segment lost 1 base and the J segment 2 bases; nucleotides outside the gene matches: 4. The DNA for the CDR3 is TGTGCCAGCAGCTTAGGGGGTAGCGGGGCCTACGAGCAGTACTTC. This encodes CASSLGGSGAYEQYF.

The rearrangement uses TRBV5-1 and TRBJ1-4; D is possibly TRBD1 (6 bases). Germline CDR1 SGHRS, CDR2 YFSETQ. The CDR3 runs to 16 residues. V lost 5 bases and J lost 4, with 18 bases in between. CDR3 in DNA: TGCGCCAGCAGATTAAAGGGGGATCTGAATAATGAAAAACTGTTTTTT. Translating it yields CASRLKGDLNNEKLFF.

The chain carries TRBV29-1 and TRBJ2-3, with TRBD1 identical over 9 bases. CDR1 is SQVTM, CDR2 ANQGSEA, per germline. The CDR3 totals 15 residues. V shed 5 bases, J shed 2 bases, and the junction held 8 bases outside the gene matches. The DNA of the CDR3 is TGCAGCGTTTTGGGGGGACAGGGATTCACAGATACGCAGTATTTT. Encoded protein: CSVLGGQGFTDTQYF.

The chain uses TRBV6-1 and TRBJ1-5; D unclear. V dropped 2 bases and J dropped 7 bases, with 9 bases sitting between them. This CDR3 spans 13 amino acids. CDR1 and CDR2 (germline): MNHNS, SASEGT. CDR3 protein: CASSESGHQPQHF. DNA of the CDR3: TGTGCCAGCAGTGAAAGCGGGCACCAGCCCCAGCATTTT.

The chain is built from TRBV30 and TRBJ1-2; 7 nucleotides align to TRBD1. CDR3 length: 13 residues. With V trimmed by 2 bases and J by 8 bases, 8 bases remained unmatched. The V gene's germline CDR1 is GTSNPN and CDR2 SVGIG (reference sequence). The CDR3 here is CAWSRRGRLGYTF. The CDR3 region has the DNA TGTGCCTGGAGTCGAAGGGGGCGGTTGGGCTACACCTTC. The variable domain in full, completed from reference TRBV30 and TRBJ1-2, reads SQTIHQWPATLVQPVGSPLSLECTVEGTSNPNLYWYRQAAGRGLQLLFYSVGIGQISSEVPQNLSASRPQDRQFILSSKKLLLSDSGFYLCAWSRRGRLGYTFGSGTRLTVV.

The sample holds one count of this clone. V and J are TRBV6-5 and TRBJ1-5; 9 bases line up with TRBD1. The CDR3 contains 14 residues. Germline V CDR1 and CDR2: MNHEY, SVGAGI. V was pared by 6 bases and J by 9 bases, with 9 bases of the junction left unmatched. The CDR3 sequence is CASRGTGRVGPQHF. CDR3 coding DNA: TGTGCCAGCAGGGGGACAGGGAGGGTTGGGCCCCAGCATTTT.

This clone showed up just a few times. J is TRBJ2-3 and V is TRBV11-2, with 9 bases identical to TRBD2. V lost 8 bases to trimming and J lost 5 bases; unmatched junction nucleotides: 5. CDR3 length: 13 amino acids. Per germline, CDR1 SGHAT and CDR2 FQNNGV. CDR3: CASRNSGGDTQYF. The CDR3 DNA reads TGTGCCAGCCGGAATAGCGGGGGAGATACGCAGTATTTT. Filled out from reference TRBV11-2 and TRBJ2-3, the complete variable domain reads EAGVAQSPRYKIIEKRQSVAFWCNPISGHATLYWYQQILGQGPKLLIQFQNNGVVDDSQLPKDRFSAERLKGVDSTLKIQPAKLEDSAVYLCASRNSGGDTQYFGPGTRLTVL.

The chain recombines TRBV4-3 with TRBJ2-6; the D is unclear. Trimming cost V 0 bases and J 0 bases, with 9 bases left between them. The CDR3 covers 17 residues. Germline V gene lookup returns CDR1 LGHNA and CDR2 YSLEER. DNA of the CDR3: TGCGCCAGCAGCCAAGATGGATCGGCCTCTGGGGCCAACGTCCTGACTTTC. Amino acid sequence: CASSQDGSASGANVLTF.

The chain couples TRBV6-4 to TRBJ1-1; 8 bases match TRBD1. CDR3 size: 15 residues. Germline V gene data show CDR1 as MRHNA and CDR2 as SNTAGT. The V gene end was trimmed by 6 bases and the J gene end by 4 bases; junction bases not matched to a gene: 10. The CDR3 is CASRPEQGGGTEAFF. CDR3 sequence (DNA): TGTGCCAGCAGACCTGAACAGGGGGGCGGCACTGAAGCTTTCTTT.

The rearrangement links TRBV29-1 to TRBJ2-3; no firm D call. Trimming took 3 bases from V and 4 from J, leaving 11 bases between them. Germline-derived CDR1 and CDR2 are SQVTM and ANQGSEA. The CDR3 extends over 13 amino acids. CDR3: CSVDRQIADTQYF. In DNA form, the CDR3 reads TGCAGCGTTGACAGACAAATAGCAGATACGCAGTATTTT.